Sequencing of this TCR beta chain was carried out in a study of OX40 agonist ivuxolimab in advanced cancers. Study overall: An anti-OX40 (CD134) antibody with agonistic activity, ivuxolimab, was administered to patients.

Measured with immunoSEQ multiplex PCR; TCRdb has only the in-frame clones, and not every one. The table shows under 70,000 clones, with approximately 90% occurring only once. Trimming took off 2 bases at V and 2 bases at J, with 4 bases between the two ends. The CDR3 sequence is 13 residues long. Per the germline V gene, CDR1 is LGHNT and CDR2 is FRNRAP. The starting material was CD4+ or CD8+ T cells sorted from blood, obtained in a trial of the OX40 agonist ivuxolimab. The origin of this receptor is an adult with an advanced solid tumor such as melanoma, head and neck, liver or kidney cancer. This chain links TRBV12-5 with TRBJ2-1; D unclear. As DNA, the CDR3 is TGTGCTAGTGGTTTGAGTACCTACAATGAGCAGTTCTTC. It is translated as CASGLSTYNEQFF.